A selection of T cell receptor beta chains follows, all from one sample in a study of T cells in Graves' hyperthyroidism and ophthalmopathy. One entry per CDR3 protein, called by TCRdb with MiXCR from the multiplex PCR reads. This table holds roughly 740,000 distinct CDR3 sequences, about 15% found once. Source material: blood. These receptor sequences come from a man between 18 and 29 years old with Graves' hyperthyroidism. Each CDR3 is given with its conserved first and last residue. The D gene is left open where the match is weak. Some rows have no size entry. The others give once, few or many, or a class for an expanded clone.

d_call | j_call | v_call | clone_size | cdr3_nt | cdr3_aa
. | TRBJ2-1 | TRBV7-2 | few | TGTGCCAGCAGCCCCCGGCCGGGCTACAATGAGCAGTTCTTC | CASSPRPGYNEQFF
. | TRBJ2-3 | TRBV28 | . | TGTGCCAGCAAATCCCCTATGGGAGTCCGTTCAGATACGCAGTATTTT | CASKSPMGVRSDTQYF
. | TRBJ2-1 | TRBV12-3/TRBV12-4 | . | TGTGCCAGCAGTCCGCCTACAGGGTGGGTTGAGCAGTTCTTC | CASSPPTGWVEQFF
. | TRBJ2-2 | TRBV11-3 | few | TGTGCCAGCAGCTTAGTCTACGGGCGGCGGTCCGGGGAGCTGTTTTTT | CASSLVYGRRSGELFF
TRBD2 | TRBJ2-2 | TRBV2 | . | TGTGCCAGCAGTGGGACTAGCTTGAACACCGGGGAGCTGTTTTTT | CASSGTSLNTGELFF
. | TRBJ2-1 | TRBV5-1 | few | TGCGCCAGCAGTGTTGCGGACCCACACAATGAGCAGTTCTTC | CASSVADPHNEQFF
TRBD1 | TRBJ2-7 | TRBV28 | many | TGTGCCAGCAGTTTATCACAGGGGAGCTCCTACGAGCAGTACTTC | CASSLSQGSSYEQYF
TRBD2 | TRBJ2-1 | TRBV10-1 | . | TGCGCCAGCAGTCCGGGGGGGGGGGGTATTTATGAGCAGTTCTTC | CASSPGGGGIYEQFF
TRBD2 | TRBJ2-3 | TRBV9 | . | TGTGCCAGCAGCGCCGGACTAGCGGGAGAAGATACGCAGTATTTT | CASSAGLAGEDTQYF
. | TRBJ1-2 | TRBV12-3/TRBV12-4 | many | TGTGCCATCGGACGGTCTTATGATGGCTACACCTTC | CAIGRSYDGYTF
. | TRBJ2-1 | TRBV6-1 | few | TGTGCCAGCAGTGAGCAGGGGGGAAGCAATGAGCAGTTCTTC | CASSEQGGSNEQFF
. | TRBJ2-2 | TRBV7-2 | . | TGTGCCAGCAGTCCCGGGACTAGGGGGCTTAGCGGGGAGCTGTTTTTT | CASSPGTRGLSGELFF
. | TRBJ1-5 | TRBV10-3 | few | TGTGCCACGGCAAGTCTTAGCAATCAGCCCCAGCATTTT | CATASLSNQPQHF
. | TRBJ2-5 | TRBV18 | many | TGTGCCAGCTCCACCAACAACAGTTCCCTAAGTGGGGAGACCCAGTACTTC | CASSTNNSSLSGETQYF
. | TRBJ2-7 | TRBV7-9 | . | TGTGCCAGCAGCGCCGCAGGGGCCCCGGGAGAAGGCGAGCAGTACTTC | CASSAAGAPGEGEQYF
. | TRBJ1-5 | TRBV20-1 | few | TGCAGTGCTAGAACGGGACGGAGCAATCAGCCCCAGCATTTT | CSARTGRSNQPQHF
. | TRBJ1-6 | TRBV3-1 | . | TGTGCCAGCAGCCAAACTAGGTCAGGAGGAGGAGGAACCCTCCACTTT | CASSQTRSGGGGTLHF
TRBD1 | TRBJ2-1 | TRBV7-9 | few | TGTGCCAGCAGCTTTTGGGCAGGGGGCGTGAATGAGCAGTTCTTC | CASSFWAGGVNEQFF
. | TRBJ2-7 | TRBV20-1 | few | TGCAGTGCCGGTTCCGGGACCCCCCTCTCCGAGCAGTACTTC | CSAGSGTPLSEQYF
. | TRBJ2-7 | TRBV12-3/TRBV12-4 | . | TGTGCCAGCAGTTTCGGTGGCGAAGGAGTCGAGCAGTACTTC | CASSFGGEGVEQYF
TRBD1 | TRBJ1-5 | TRBV19 | once | TGTGCCACCTCAGACAGGGCTTACAATCAGCCCCAGCATTTT | CATSDRAYNQPQHF
. | TRBJ1-2 | TRBV5-6 | . | TGTGCCAGCAGCTTGGTCAGGGAACCCGACTATGGCTACACCTTC | CASSLVREPDYGYTF